This TCR beta chain was profiled in a study of T cell changes during pregnancy in multiple sclerosis. This CDR3 comprises 13 residues. Trimming removed 2 bases from V and 5 bases from J, with 4 bases in between. From germline, CDR1 is MNHNY and CDR2 SVGAGI (reference sequence). The method was immunoSEQ multiplex PCR; TCRdb's version includes in-frame clones alone and lacks a portion of them. This repertoire shows some 110,000 clones, roughly 92% found once; its top ten account for roughly 1.4%. The clonotype was recovered from a female donor with multiple sclerosis, enrolled in a pregnancy study. The sample consisted of peripheral blood, taken in the third trimester of pregnancy. The genes are TRBV6-6 and TRBJ1-6; D is ambiguous. The CDR3 is CASSYTDNSPLHF. The CDR3 DNA reads as TGTGCCAGCAGTTACACAGATAATTCACCCCTCCACTTT.